This is a list of T cell receptor beta chains from one sample in a study of T cell responses to AZD1222 COVID-19 vaccine. Only in-frame clones appear in the TCRdb table, and some are missing; sequencing was by immunoSEQ multiplex PCR. The sample has some 140,000 clones, about nine tenths seen once; the top ten hold under 2%. The sequencing used peripheral blood, collected 28 days after the second AZD1222 dose. These TCRs come from an adult who received the AZD1222 COVID-19 vaccine. Both conserved end residues are part of each CDR3. D genes are given only for firm matches. The listing skips clone size in some rows; elsewhere it reads once, few, many or a size class.

abundance	d_gene	v_gene	j_gene	CDR3aa	CDR3nt
.	.	TRBV11-3	TRBJ1-1	CASSLGGTAPEF	TGTGCCAGCAGCTTAGGGGGGACGGCACCCGAATTT
once	TRBD1	TRBV5-1	TRBJ1-1	CASSLTTGVNTEAFF	TGCGCCAGCAGCTTGACGACAGGGGTGAACACTGAAGCTTTCTTT
.	.	TRBV7-2	TRBJ2-3	CASSPEILTDTQYF	TGTGCCAGCAGCCCGGAGATTCTCACAGATACGCAGTATTTT
.	TRBD1	TRBV14	TRBJ2-5	CASSQPTGSGETQYF	TGTGCCAGCAGCCAACCGACAGGGTCGGGAGAGACCCAGTACTTC
.	.	TRBV11-3	TRBJ2-1	CASSLNAQVYNEQFF	TGTGCCAGCAGCTTGAACGCCCAGGTCTACAATGAGCAGTTCTTC
.	.	TRBV12-3/TRBV12-4	TRBJ1-5	CASSFGGGQPQHF	TGTGCCAGCAGCTTTGGCGGGGGGCAGCCCCAGCATTTT
.	.	TRBV30	TRBJ2-5	CAWSRTNQETQYF	TGTGCCTGGAGTCGGACTAACCAAGAGACCCAGTACTTC
.	TRBD1	TRBV19	TRBJ1-5	CASSTQTATGQGFPQHF	TGTGCCAGTAGTACACAAACGGCCACGGGACAGGGCTTTCCCCAGCATTTT
.	.	TRBV5-6	TRBJ2-2	CASSLVQGAGELFF	TGTGCCAGCAGCTTGGTACAGGGAGCCGGGGAGCTGTTTTTT
.	.	TRBV7-9	TRBJ1-2	CASSLRSNYGYTF	TGTGCCAGCAGCTTAAGATCTAACTATGGCTACACCTTC
.	.	TRBV3-1/TRBV3-2	TRBJ2-3	CASSQDVGGMTDTQYF	TGTGCCAGCAGCCAAGACGTGGGGGGAATGACAGATACGCAGTATTTT
.	.	TRBV27	TRBJ2-3	CASSPGQSTDTQYF	TGTGCCAGCAGTCCGGGACAAAGCACAGATACGCAGTATTTT
.	.	TRBV2	TRBJ1-2	CASSSTGPYGYTF	TGTGCCAGCAGCTCGACAGGCCCCTATGGCTACACCTTC
.	.	TRBV5-1	TRBJ1-6	CASSLAGSSYNSPLHF	TGCGCCAGCAGCTTGGCAGGGAGCTCCTATAATTCACCCCTCCACTTT
.	TRBD1	TRBV4-2	TRBJ1-1	CASSQEQGAMSNTEAFF	TGTGCCAGCAGCCAAGAACAGGGGGCAATGAGTAACACTGAAGCTTTCTTT
.	.	TRBV19	TRBJ1-4	CASRGSESGSGAKLFF	TGTGCCAGTAGAGGGTCTGAATCTGGTTCAGGGGCAAAACTGTTTTTT
.	.	TRBV5-1	TRBJ1-2	CASSLELGPYGYTF	TGCGCCAGCAGCTTGGAGCTAGGGCCCTATGGCTACACCTTC
.	.	TRBV4-2	TRBJ1-4	CASSLPFRGGEKLFF	TGTGCCAGCAGCCTCCCTTTCAGGGGAGGTGAAAAACTGTTTTTT
few	.	TRBV7-9	TRBJ2-7	CASSFGGLEQYF	TGTGCCAGCAGCTTTGGGGGTCTCGAGCAGTACTTC
.	.	TRBV6-4	TRBJ2-1	CASSAIGMGLPNEQFF	TGTGCCAGCAGCGCGATTGGAATGGGACTCCCCAATGAGCAGTTCTTC
.	.	TRBV7-2	TRBJ1-4	CASKTGMRGEKLFF	TGTGCCAGCAAGACGGGGATGCGGGGTGAAAAACTGTTTTTT
.	.	TRBV18	TRBJ1-1	CASSPRGGEAFF	TGTGCCAGCTCACCCCGGGGGGGTGAAGCTTTCTTT
once	TRBD2	TRBV27	TRBJ2-1	CASRPSSGTGNEQFF	TGTGCCAGCAGACCTAGTAGCGGGACGGGCAATGAGCAGTTCTTC
.	TRBD2	TRBV2	TRBJ2-3	CASSEGLAVLTQYF	TGTGCCAGCAGTGAGGGACTAGCGGTCCTCACGCAGTATTTT
.	.	TRBV12-3/TRBV12-4	TRBJ1-1	CASSFGQNTEAFF	TGTGCCAGCAGTTTCGGACAGAACACTGAAGCTTTCTTT
.	.	TRBV12-5	TRBJ2-6	CASAKTGDSSGANVLTF	TGTGCTAGTGCAAAAACAGGGGACTCCTCTGGGGCCAACGTCCTGACTTTC
.	TRBD2	TRBV6-2/TRBV6-3	TRBJ2-1	CASSYFASGRYYNEQFF	TGTGCCAGCAGTTACTTCGCTAGCGGGAGGTATTACAATGAGCAGTTCTTC
.	TRBD1	TRBV12-3/TRBV12-4	TRBJ2-5	CASSSTGLETQYF	TGTGCCAGCAGTTCGACAGGGTTGGAGACCCAGTACTTC
once	.	TRBV5-6	TRBJ1-2	CASSPGGPLGYTF	TGTGCCAGCAGCCCTGGGGGGCCTCTGGGCTACACCTTC
.	TRBD1	TRBV7-2	TRBJ1-3	CASSPRTGGSWAGNTIYF	TGTGCCAGCAGCCCCCGGACAGGGGGCTCTTGGGCTGGAAACACCATATATTTT
.	.	TRBV6-5	TRBJ1-3	CASSYSIEGRNTIYF	TGTGCCAGCAGTTACTCGATCGAGGGGAGGAACACCATATATTTT